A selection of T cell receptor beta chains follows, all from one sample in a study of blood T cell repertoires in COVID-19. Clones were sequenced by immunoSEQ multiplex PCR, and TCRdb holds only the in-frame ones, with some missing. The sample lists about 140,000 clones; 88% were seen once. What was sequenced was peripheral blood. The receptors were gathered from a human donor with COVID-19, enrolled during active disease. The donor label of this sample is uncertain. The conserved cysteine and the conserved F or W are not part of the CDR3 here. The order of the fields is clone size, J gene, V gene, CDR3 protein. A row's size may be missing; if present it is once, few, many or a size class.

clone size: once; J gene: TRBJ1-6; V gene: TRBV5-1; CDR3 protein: ASSLGPGGREGSPLH
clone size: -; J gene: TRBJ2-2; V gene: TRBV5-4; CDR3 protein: ASSFTGGTGELF
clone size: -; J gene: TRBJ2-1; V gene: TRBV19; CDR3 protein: ASGELAGEDEQF
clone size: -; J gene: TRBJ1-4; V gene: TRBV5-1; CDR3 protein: ASSTGQGGSEKLF
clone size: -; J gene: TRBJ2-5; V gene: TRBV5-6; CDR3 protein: ASSLGTGGETQY
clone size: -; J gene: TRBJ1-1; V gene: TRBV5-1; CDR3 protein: ASSTGQGLGAF
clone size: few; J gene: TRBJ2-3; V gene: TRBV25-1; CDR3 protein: ASMPGTGTDTQY
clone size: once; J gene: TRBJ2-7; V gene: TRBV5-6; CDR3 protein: ASSLTRGWYEQY
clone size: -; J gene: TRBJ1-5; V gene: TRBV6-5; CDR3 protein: ASSYAEQGHQPQH
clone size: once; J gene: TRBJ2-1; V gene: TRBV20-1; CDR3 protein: SASDGQRTEQF
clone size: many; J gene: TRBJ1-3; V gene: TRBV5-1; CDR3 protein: ASRGSSGNTIY
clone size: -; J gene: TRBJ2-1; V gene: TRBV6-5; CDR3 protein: ASSYSPTSEKF
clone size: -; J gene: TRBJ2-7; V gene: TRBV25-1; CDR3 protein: ASSTGDINEQY
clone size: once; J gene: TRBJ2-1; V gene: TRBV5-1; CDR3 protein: ASSLEPGGADEQF
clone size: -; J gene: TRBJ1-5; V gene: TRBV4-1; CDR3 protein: ASSPRPDSNQPQH
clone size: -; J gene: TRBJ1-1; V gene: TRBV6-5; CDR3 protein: ASSYGTDNTEAF
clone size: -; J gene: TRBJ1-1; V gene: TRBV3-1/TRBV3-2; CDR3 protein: ASSHRGWTEAF
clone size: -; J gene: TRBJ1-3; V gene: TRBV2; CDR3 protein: ASTTGGSTTTSGNTIY
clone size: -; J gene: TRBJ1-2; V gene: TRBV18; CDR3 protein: ASSPVEDYGYT
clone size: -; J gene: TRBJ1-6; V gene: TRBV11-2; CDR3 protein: ASSRQSNSPLH
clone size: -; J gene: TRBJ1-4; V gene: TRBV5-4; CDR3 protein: ASSSGRAEKLF
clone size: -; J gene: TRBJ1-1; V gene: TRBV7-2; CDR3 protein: ASSLDSGNTEAF
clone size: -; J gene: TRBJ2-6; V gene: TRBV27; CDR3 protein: ASRSHSGANVLT
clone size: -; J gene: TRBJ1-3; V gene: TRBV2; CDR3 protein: ASSPTGVRSGNTIY
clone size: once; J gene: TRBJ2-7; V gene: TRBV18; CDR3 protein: ASSPPSGNSYEQY
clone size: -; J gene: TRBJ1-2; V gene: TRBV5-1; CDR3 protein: ASGPGQGEDGYT